This T cell receptor beta chain appears in the sequencing data of a study of T cell changes during pregnancy in multiple sclerosis. CDR1 and CDR2 from the germline V gene are ENHRY and SYGVKD. V gave up 6 bases and J gave up 3 bases; unmatched junction bases: 1. The CDR3 sequence is 12 residues long. The assay was immunoSEQ multiplex PCR, and TCRdb's table has in-frame clones only and misses some. The sample has tens of thousands of clones; over 80% are singletons. This TCR came from a female donor with multiple sclerosis, enrolled in a pregnancy study. Specimen: peripheral blood, collected after pregnancy. The gene calls are TRBV10-3 and TRBJ2-5, with 7 nucleotides matching TRBD2. The CDR3 sequence is CAISSGEETQYF. The CDR3 nucleotides are TGTGCCATCAGCAGCGGGGAAGAGACCCAGTACTTC.